These 6 T cell receptor beta chains share one sample of origin, sequenced in a study of cytomegalovirus exposure and HLA in healthy donors. 60 Vbeta and 13 Jbeta primers were used in PCR. Sequencing was performed with immunoSEQ multiplex PCR; in TCRdb, only in-frame clones are kept and a portion is missing. The data show 90,000 to 150,000 clones, with about four fifths seen just once and more than 1.4% held by the top ten. The material sequenced was PBMCs. Source of these receptors: a woman aged 18-29 years in good health and CMV-seronegative.

With respect to this clone: An end of the junction does not agree with germline; a read error may underlie this. The chain is built from TRBV11-2 and TRBJ2-6, with a tentative D call TRBD1 (5 bases). In germline, CDR1 is SGHAT, CDR2 FQNNGV. The CDR3 sequence is 14 residues long. CDR3 bases: TGTGCCAGCAGCCCCAGCTCTGGGGCCAACGGCCTGACTTTC. Translation: CASSPSSGANGLTF.

This chain's CDR3 is CASSQVRGGGADEQFF. The CDR3 nucleotides are TGCGCCAGCAGCCAAGTCCGCGGCGGGGGGGCCGATGAGCAGTTCTTC. This sequence joins TRBV4-1 and TRBJ2-1; 9 bases align to TRBD2. With 1 base clipped from V and 8 bases from J, the junction kept 9 bases outside the gene matches. The CDR3 is 16 amino acids. From germline, CDR1 is MGHRA and CDR2 YSYEKL.

The V call is TRBV7-2, the J call TRBJ1-2; D not certain. This CDR3 comprises 15 residues. Trimming pared 3 bases from V and 8 bases from J, leaving 19 bases between. Per the germline V gene, CDR1 is SGHTA and CDR2 is FQGNSA. This CDR3 reads CASSLKRLGSQGYTF. The DNA of the CDR3 is TGTGCCAGCAGCTTGAAACGTTTGGGCAGTCAAGGCTACACCTTC.

The chain uses TRBV4-3 and TRBJ1-2; 10 bases map to TRBD1. The CDR3 has 18 amino acids. The germline CDR1 and CDR2 sequences are LGHNA and YSLEER. Trimming at V came to 0 bases and at J to 8 bases, leaving 15 bases not matched to a gene. The CDR3 nucleotides read TGCGCCAGCAGCCAAGATTTTAGGATGGGGACAGGGGACCGGGGCTACACCTTC. This sequence encodes CASSQDFRMGTGDRGYTF.

The sample holds a few counts of this clone. This chain connects TRBV11-2 to TRBJ2-7, with a weak D call TRBD2 (5 bases). V dropped 5 bases and J dropped 0 bases, with 8 bases sitting between them. This CDR3 is built from 13 residues. Germline-derived CDR1 and CDR2 are SGHAT and FQNNGV. CDR3 protein: CASSKGSSYEQYF. CDR3 nucleotides: TGTGCCAGCAGCAAAGGGAGCTCCTACGAGCAGTACTTC.

DNA for the CDR3: TGTGCCAGCAGCTTTTACATAAGCACAGATACGCAGTATTTT. Amino acids: CASSFYISTDTQYF. This sequence joins TRBV7-2 and TRBJ2-3; D remains unclear. Trimming removed 3 bases at V and 0 bases at J, with 7 bases between. CDR3 size: 14 residues. Germline V gene data show CDR1 as SGHTA and CDR2 as FQGNSA.